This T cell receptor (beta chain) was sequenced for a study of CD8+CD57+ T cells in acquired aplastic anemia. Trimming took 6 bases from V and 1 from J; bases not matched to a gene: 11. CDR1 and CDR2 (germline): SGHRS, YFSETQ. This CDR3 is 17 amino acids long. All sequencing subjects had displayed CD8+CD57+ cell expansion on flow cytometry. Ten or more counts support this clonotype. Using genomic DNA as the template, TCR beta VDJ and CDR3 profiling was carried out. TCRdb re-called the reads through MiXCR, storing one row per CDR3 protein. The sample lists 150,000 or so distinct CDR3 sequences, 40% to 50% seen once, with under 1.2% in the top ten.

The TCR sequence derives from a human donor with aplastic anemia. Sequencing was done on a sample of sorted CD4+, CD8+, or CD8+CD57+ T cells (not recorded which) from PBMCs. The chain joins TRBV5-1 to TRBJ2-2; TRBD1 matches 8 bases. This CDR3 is CASTHVGTGLNTGELFF. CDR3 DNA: TGCGCCAGCACCCATGTAGGGACAGGACTGAACACCGGGGAGCTGTTTTTT.